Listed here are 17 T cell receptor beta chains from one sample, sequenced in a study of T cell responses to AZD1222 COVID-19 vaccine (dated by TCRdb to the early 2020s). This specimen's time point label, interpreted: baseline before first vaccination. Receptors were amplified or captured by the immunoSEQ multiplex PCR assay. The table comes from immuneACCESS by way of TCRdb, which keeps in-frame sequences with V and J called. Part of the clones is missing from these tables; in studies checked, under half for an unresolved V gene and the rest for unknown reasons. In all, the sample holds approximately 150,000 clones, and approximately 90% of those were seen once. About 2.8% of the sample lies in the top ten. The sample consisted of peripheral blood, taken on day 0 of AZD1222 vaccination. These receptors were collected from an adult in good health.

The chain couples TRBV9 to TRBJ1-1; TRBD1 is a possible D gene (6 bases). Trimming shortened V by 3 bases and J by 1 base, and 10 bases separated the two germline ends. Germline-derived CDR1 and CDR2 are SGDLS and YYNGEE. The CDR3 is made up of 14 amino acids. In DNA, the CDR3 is TGTGCCAGCAGCGCACAGGGTTCGAACACTGAAGCTTTCTTT. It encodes CASSAQGSNTEAFF.

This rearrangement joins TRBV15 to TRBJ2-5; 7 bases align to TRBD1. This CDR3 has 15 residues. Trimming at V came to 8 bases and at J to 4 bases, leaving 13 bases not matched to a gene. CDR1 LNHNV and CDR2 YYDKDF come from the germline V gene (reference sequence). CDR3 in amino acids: CATAHGLQGLETQYF. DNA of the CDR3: TGTGCCACCGCTCACGGATTACAGGGGCTAGAGACCCAGTACTTC.

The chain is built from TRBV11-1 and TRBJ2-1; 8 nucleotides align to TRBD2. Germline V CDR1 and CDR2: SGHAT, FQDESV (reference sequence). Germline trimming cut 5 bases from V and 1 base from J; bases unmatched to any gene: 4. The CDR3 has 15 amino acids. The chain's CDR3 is CASSTSGASYNEQFF. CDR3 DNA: TGTGCCAGCAGCACTAGCGGAGCTTCCTACAATGAGCAGTTCTTC.

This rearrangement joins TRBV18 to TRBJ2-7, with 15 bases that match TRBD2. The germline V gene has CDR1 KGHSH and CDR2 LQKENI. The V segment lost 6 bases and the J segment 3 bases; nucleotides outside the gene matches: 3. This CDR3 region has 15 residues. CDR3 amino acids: CASSRTSGGDYEQYF. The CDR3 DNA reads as TGTGCCAGCTCCCGGACTAGCGGGGGGGACTACGAGCAGTACTTC.

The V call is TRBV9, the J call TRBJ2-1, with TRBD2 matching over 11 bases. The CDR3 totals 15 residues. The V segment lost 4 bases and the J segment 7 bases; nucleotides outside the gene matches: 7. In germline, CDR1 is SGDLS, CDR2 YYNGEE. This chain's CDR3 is CASSLTSGGPNEQFF. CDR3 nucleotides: TGTGCCAGCAGCCTCACTAGCGGGGGTCCAAATGAGCAGTTCTTC. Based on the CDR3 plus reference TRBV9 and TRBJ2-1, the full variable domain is DSGVTQTPKHLITATGQRVTLRCSPRSGDLSVYWYQQSLDQGLQFLIQYYNGEERAKGNILERFSAQQFPDLHSELNLSSLELGDSALYFCASSLTSGGPNEQFFGPGTRLTVL.

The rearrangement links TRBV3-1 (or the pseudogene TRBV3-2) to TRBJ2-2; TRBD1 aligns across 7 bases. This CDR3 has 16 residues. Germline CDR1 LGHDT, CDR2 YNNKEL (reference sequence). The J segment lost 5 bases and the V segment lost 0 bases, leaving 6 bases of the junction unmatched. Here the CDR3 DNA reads TGTGCCAGCAGCCAAGACACGGGACAGCGAACCGGGGAGCTGTTTTTT. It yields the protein CASSQDTGQRTGELFF.

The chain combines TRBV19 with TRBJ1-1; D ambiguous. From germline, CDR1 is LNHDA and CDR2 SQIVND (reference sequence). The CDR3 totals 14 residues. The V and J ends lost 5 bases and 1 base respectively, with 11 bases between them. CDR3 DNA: TGTGCCAGTAGTCCCAAGGACGGGAACACTGAAGCTTTCTTT. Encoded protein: CASSPKDGNTEAFF.

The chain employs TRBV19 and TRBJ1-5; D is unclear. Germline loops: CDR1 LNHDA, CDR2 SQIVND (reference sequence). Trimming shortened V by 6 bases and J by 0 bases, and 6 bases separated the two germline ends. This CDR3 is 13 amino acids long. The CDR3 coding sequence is TGTGCCAGTAGATCGGATAGCAATCAGCCCCAGCATTTT. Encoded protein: CASRSDSNQPQHF.

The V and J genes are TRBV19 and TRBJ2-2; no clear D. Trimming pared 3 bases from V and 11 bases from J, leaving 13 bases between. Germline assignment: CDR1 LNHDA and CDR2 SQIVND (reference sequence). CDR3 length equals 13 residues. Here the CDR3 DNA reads TGTGCCAGTAGTATTAATGCCCGGCCAGAGCTGTTTTTT. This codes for CASSINARPELFF.

The CDR3 bases are TGTGCCAGCAGCGGGACAGGGCAGGACACTGAAGCTTTCTTT. Translated: CASSGTGQDTEAFF. The J gene is TRBJ1-1, the V gene TRBV6-6; 9 positions match TRBD1. The germline V gene encodes CDR1 MNHNY and CDR2 SVGAGI (reference sequence). After removal of 6 bases from V and 3 bases from J, the junction contained 5 bases not matched to a gene. This CDR3 is 14 amino acids long.

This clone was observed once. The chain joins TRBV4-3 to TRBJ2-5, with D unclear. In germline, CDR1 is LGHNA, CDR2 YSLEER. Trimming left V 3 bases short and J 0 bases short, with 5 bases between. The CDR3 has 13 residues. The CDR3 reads CASSQGYQETQYF. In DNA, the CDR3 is TGCGCCAGCAGCCAGGGTTACCAAGAGACCCAGTACTTC.

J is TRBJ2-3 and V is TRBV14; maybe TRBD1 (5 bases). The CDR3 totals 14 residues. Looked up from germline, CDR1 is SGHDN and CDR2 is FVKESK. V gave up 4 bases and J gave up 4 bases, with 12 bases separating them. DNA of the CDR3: TGTGCCAGCAGCCCGACAGTTCGGGCAGATACGCAGTATTTT. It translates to CASSPTVRADTQYF.

The CDR3 DNA sequence: TGTGCCAGCAGCTTAGCCTCCTTGAACACTGAAGCTTTCTTT. Translated: CASSLASLNTEAFF. The chain couples TRBV7-9 to TRBJ1-1; D not certain. The V and J ends lost 0 bases and 0 bases respectively, with 5 bases between them. The CDR3 covers 14 residues. Per the germline V gene, CDR1 is SEHNR and CDR2 is FQNEAQ (reference sequence).

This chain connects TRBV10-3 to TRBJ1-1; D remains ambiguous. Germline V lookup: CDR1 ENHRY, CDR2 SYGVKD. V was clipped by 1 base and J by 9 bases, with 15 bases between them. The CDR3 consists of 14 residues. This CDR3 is CAISEFSDSPQAFF. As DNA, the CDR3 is TGTGCCATCAGTGAGTTTAGCGATTCCCCCCAAGCTTTCTTT.

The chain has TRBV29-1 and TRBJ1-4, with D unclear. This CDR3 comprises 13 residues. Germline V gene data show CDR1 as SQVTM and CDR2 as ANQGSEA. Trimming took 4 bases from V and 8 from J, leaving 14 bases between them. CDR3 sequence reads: CSVAVRSGEKLFF. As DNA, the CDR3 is TGCAGCGTTGCGGTTCGATCTGGAGAAAAACTGTTTTTT.

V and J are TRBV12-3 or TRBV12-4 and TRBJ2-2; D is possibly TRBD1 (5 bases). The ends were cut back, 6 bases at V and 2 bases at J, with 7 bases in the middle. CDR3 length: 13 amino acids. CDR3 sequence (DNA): TGTGCCAGCAGGGGGCGCAACACCGGGGAGCTGTTTTTT. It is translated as CASRGRNTGELFF.

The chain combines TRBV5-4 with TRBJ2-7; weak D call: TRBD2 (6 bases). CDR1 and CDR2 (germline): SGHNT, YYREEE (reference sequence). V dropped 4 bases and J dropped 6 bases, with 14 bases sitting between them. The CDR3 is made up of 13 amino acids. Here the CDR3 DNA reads TGTGCCAGCAGCCAGGAACTAGCAGCCGAGCAGTACTTC. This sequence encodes CASSQELAAEQYF.